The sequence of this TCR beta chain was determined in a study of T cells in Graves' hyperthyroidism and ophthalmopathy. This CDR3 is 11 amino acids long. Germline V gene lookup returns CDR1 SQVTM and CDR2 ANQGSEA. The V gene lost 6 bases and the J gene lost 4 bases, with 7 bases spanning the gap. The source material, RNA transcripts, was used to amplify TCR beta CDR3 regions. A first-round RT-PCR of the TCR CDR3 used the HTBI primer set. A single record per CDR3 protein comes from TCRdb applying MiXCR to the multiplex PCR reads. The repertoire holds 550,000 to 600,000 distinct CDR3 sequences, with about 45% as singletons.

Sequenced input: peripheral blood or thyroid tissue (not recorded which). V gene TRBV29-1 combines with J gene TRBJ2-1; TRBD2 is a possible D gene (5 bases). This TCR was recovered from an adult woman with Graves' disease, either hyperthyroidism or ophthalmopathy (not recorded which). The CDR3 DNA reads TGCAGCGTGGGCGGGTACAATGAGCAGTTCTTC. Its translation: CSVGGYNEQFF.